The T cell receptor beta chain under discussion was sequenced for a study of Ad26.COV2.S vaccination and SARS-CoV-2 variants. Overall study: Ad26.COV2.S given intramuscularly, once or twice 56 days apart. Study-level results: Spike-specific CD8+ and CD4+ T cell responses reportedly showed substantial breadth after vaccination. It is possible that the TCR breadth and depth analyses underestimated the total T cell responses.

Treatment given: 19 received Ad26.COV2.S at low or high dose, single or two shots; several received placebo; per-sample allocation not given. The samples date from day 63 after the first vaccine or placebo injection. The assay was immunoSEQ multiplex PCR, and TCRdb's table has in-frame clones only and misses some. The sample includes 400,000 or so clones, 75% to 90% of them seen just once. V lost 4 bases and J 0 bases, leaving 10 bases between the germline ends. CDR1 and CDR2 (germline): SGHRS, YFSETQ. The CDR3 extends over 14 amino acids. In the case of this clone: Its antigen remains unknown.

V usage is TRBV5-1 and J usage is TRBJ1-1; D might be TRBD1 (6 bases). The source was peripheral blood, collected in a trial of Ad26.COV2.S vaccine versus placebo. This TCR came from a person between 18 and 59 years old who received the Ad26.COV2.S COVID-19 vaccine or a placebo. The CDR3 protein is CASSTTGLNTEAFF. CDR3 coding DNA: TGCGCCAGCAGCACGACAGGTTTGAACACTGAAGCTTTCTTT.